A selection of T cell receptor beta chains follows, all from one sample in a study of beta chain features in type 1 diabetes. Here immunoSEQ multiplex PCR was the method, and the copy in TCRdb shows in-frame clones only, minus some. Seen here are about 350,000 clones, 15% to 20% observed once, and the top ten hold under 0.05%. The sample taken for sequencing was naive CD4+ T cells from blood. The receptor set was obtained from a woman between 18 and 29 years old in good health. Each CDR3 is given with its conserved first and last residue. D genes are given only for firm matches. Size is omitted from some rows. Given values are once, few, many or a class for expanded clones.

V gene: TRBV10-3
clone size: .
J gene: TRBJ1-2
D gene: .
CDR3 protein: CAISEQASYTF
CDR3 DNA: TGTGCCATCAGTGAGCAGGCCTCCTACACCTTC

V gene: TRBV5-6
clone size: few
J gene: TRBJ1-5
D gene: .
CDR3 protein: CASSFRSNQPQHF
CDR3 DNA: TGTGCCAGCAGCTTCCGGAGCAATCAGCCCCAGCATTTT

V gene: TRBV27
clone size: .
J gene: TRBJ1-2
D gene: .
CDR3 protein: CASSTTATYGYTF
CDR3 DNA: TGTGCCAGCAGTACGACAGCGACCTATGGCTACACCTTC

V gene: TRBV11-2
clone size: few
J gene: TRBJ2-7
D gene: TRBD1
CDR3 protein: CASRTIRDRGSEQYF
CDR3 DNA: TGTGCCAGCAGAACGATCCGGGACAGGGGTTCCGAGCAGTACTTC

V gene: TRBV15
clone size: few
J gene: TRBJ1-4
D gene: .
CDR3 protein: CATSRDRVSEKLFF
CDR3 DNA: TGTGCCACCAGCAGAGATCGCGTTTCGGAAAAACTGTTTTTT

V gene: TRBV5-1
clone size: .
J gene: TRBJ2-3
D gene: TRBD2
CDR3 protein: CASSLAPPGSGRTDTQYF
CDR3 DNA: TGCGCCAGCAGCTTGGCTCCCCCGGGGAGCGGGAGAACAGATACGCAGTATTTT

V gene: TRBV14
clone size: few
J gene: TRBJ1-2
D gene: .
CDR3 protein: CASSQLDKRGNYGYTF
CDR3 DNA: TGTGCCAGCAGCCAACTTGACAAGAGGGGGAACTATGGCTACACCTTC

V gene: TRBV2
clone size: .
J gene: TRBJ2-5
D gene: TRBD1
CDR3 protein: CASRSPGQGAETQYF
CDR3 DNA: TGTGCCAGCAGGTCCCCGGGACAGGGGGCGGAGACCCAGTACTTC

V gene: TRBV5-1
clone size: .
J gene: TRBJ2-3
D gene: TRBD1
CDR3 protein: CASSWDSRTDTQYF
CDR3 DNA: TGCGCCAGCAGCTGGGACAGCCGAACAGATACGCAGTATTTT

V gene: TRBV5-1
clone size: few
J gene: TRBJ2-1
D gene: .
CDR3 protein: CASKPPAGNEQFF
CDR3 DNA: TGCGCCAGCAAGCCCCCGGCAGGCAATGAGCAGTTCTTC

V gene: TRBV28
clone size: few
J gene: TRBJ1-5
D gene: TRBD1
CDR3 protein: CASTVLGQGDNQPQHF
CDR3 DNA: TGTGCCAGCACCGTTCTTGGACAGGGCGATAATCAGCCCCAGCATTTT

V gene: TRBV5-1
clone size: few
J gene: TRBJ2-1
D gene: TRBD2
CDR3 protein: CASSLGLAGVEQFF
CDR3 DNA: TGCGCCAGCAGCCTGGGACTAGCGGGCGTCGAGCAGTTCTTC

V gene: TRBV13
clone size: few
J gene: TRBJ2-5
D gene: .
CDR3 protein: CASSLGTPRRTQYF
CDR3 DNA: TGTGCCAGCAGCTTAGGGACCCCTAGACGGACCCAGTACTTC

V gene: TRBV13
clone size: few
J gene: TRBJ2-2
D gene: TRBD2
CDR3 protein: CASSPGLAGGPNTGELFF
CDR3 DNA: TGTGCCAGCAGCCCCGGACTAGCGGGGGGCCCGAACACCGGGGAGCTGTTTTTT

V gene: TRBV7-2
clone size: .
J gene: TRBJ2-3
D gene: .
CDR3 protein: CASSLRASLDTQYF
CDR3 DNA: TGTGCCAGCAGCTTGAGGGCTAGCTTAGATACGCAGTATTTT

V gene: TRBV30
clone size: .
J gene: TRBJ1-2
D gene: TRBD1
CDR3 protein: CAWSVRTGVGYTF
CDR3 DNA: TGTGCCTGGAGCGTCCGGACAGGGGTTGGCTACACCTTC

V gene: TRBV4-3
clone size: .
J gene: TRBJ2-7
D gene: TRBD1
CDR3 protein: CASSLWTGGGEQYF
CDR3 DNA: TGCGCCAGCAGCCTTTGGACAGGGGGCGGCGAGCAGTACTTC

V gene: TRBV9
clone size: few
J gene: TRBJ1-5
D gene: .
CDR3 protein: CASSVGGGNQPQHF
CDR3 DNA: TGTGCCAGCAGCGTAGGGGGAGGCAATCAGCCCCAGCATTTT

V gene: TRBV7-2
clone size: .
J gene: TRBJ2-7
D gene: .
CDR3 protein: CASSYGPNYEQYF
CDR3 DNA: TGTGCCAGCAGCTATGGGCCCAACTACGAGCAGTACTTC

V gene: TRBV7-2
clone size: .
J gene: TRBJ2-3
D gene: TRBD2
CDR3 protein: CASSTRTSGGADTQYF
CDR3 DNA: TGTGCCAGCAGCACCCGGACTAGCGGGGGGGCTGATACGCAGTATTTT

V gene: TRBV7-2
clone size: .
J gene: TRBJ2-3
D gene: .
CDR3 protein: CASSLPDRSVRTDTQYF
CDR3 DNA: TGTGCCAGCAGCCTCCCTGACAGATCGGTCCGCACAGATACGCAGTATTTT

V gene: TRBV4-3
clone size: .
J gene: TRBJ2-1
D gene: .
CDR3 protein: CASSQGLGPSGDEQFF
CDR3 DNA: TGCGCCAGCAGCCAAGGGTTGGGGCCGTCGGGGGATGAGCAGTTCTTC

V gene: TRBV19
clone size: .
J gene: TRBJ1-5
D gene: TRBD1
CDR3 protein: CASRGRGNQPQHF
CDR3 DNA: TGTGCCAGTCGCGGCAGGGGGAATCAGCCCCAGCATTTT

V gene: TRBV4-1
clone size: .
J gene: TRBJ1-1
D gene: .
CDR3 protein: CASSLNTGFSEAFF
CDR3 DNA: TGCGCCAGCAGCCTTAACACAGGGTTCTCTGAAGCTTTCTTT

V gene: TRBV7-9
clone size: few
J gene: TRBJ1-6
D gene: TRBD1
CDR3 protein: CASSPWVQGVTPLHF
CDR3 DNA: TGTGCCAGCAGCCCGTGGGTACAGGGGGTCACACCCCTCCACTTT

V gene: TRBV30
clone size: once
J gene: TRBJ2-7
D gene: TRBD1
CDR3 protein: CAWSGTGREQCF
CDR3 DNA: TGTGCCTGGAGCGGGACAGGGCGCGAGCAGTGCTTC

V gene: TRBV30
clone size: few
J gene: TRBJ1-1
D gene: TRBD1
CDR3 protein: CAWSVRQGSEAFF
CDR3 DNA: TGTGCCTGGAGTGTACGACAGGGGTCTGAAGCTTTCTTT

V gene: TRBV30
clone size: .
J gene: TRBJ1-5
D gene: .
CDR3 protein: CAWSALGGSNQPQHF
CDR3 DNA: TGTGCCTGGAGTGCCCTCGGGGGGAGCAATCAGCCCCAGCATTTT

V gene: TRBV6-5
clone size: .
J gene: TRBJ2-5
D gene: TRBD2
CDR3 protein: CASRTGGRAAETQYF
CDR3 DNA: TGTGCCAGCAGGACGGGCGGGAGGGCCGCTGAGACCCAGTACTTC

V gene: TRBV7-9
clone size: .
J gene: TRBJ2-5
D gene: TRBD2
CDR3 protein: CASSSTSGGETQYF
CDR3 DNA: TGTGCCAGCAGCTCCACTAGCGGAGGAGAGACCCAGTACTTC

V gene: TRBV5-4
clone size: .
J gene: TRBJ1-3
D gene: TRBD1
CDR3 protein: CASSRDRAGNTIYF
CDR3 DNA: TGTGCCAGCAGCAGGGACAGGGCTGGAAACACCATATATTTT

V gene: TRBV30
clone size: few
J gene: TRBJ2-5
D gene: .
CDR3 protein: CAWSVHSLETQYF
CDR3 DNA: TGTGCCTGGAGTGTACACAGTCTGGAGACCCAGTACTTC

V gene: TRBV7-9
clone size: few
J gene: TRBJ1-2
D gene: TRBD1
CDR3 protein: CASSPGQVQYGYTF
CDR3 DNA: TGTGCCAGCAGCCCGGGACAGGTTCAGTATGGCTACACCTTC

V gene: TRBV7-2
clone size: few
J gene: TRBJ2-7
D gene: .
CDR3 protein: CASSLGGTPRGLQYF
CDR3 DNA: TGTGCCAGCAGCTTAGGAGGTACCCCGAGGGGGTTGCAGTACTTC

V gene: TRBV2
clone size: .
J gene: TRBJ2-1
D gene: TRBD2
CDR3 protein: CASSRTSGSNEQFF
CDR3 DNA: TGTGCCAGCAGTAGGACTAGCGGGAGTAATGAGCAGTTCTTC

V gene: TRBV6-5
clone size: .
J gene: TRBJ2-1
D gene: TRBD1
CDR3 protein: CASSYSGQSYNEQFF
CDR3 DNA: TGTGCCAGCAGTTACTCGGGACAGTCCTACAATGAGCAGTTCTTC

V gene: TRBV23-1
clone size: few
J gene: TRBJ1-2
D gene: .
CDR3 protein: CASSQIGAGRCYGYTF
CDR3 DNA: TGCGCCAGCAGTCAAATCGGGGCAGGGAGGTGCTATGGCTACACCTTC

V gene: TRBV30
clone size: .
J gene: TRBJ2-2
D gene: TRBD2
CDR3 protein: CAWKGGGNTGELFF
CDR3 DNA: TGTGCCTGGAAGGGCGGGGGGAACACCGGGGAGCTGTTTTTT

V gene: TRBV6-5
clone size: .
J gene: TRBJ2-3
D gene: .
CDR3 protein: CASSSNSHGPYF
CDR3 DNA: TGTGCCAGCAGTTCCAACAGTCATGGGCCGTATTTT

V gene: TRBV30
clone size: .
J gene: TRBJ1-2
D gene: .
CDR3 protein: CARAGGGDGYTF
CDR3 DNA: TGTGCCCGGGCGGGGGGAGGAGATGGCTACACCTTC

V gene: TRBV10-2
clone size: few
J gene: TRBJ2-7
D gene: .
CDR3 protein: CASRPGQLDYEQYF
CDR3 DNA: TGCGCCAGCAGACCCGGACAGTTAGACTACGAGCAGTACTTC

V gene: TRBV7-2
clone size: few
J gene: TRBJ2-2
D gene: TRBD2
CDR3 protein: CASSLVGSGADRTGELFF
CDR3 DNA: TGTGCCAGCAGCTTAGTCGGTAGCGGGGCCGATCGGACCGGGGAGCTGTTTTTT

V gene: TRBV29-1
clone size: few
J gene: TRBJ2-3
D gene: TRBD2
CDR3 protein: CSVPGTGGPIDTQYF
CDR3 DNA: TGCAGCGTCCCGGGGACGGGAGGGCCAATAGATACGCAGTATTTT

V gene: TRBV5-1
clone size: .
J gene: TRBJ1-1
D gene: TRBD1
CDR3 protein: CASSQDRGGTEAFF
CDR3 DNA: TGCGCCAGCAGCCAGGACAGGGGTGGCACTGAAGCTTTCTTT

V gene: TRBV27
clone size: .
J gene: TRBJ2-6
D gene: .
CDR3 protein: CASSVRDSGANVLTF
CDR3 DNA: TGTGCCAGCAGTGTCAGGGACTCTGGGGCCAACGTCCTGACTTTC

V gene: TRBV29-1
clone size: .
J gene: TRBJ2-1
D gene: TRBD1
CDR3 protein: CSIRDRGYNEQFF
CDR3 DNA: TGCAGCATCCGGGACAGGGGTTACAATGAGCAGTTCTTC

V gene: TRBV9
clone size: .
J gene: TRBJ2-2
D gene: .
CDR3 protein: CASSVVGHRTGELFF
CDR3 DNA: TGTGCCAGCAGCGTAGTGGGACACCGCACCGGGGAGCTGTTTTTT